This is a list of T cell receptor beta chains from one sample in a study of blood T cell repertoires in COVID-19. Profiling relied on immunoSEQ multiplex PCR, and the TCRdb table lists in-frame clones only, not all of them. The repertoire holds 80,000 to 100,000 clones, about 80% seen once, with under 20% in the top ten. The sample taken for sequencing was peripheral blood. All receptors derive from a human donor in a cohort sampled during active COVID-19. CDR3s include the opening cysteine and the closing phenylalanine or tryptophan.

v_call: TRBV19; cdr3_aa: CASSFRGGSTEAFF
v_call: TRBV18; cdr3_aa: CASSPLPPNRGSNSPLHF
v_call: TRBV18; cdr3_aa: CASSPKLAGSTETQYF
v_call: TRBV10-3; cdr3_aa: CAISTDKYNSPLHF
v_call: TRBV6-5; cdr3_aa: CASSYHGGQPQHF
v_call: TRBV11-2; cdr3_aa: CASKKAGTGVFTEQFF
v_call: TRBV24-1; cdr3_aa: CATSEGSGKNIQYF
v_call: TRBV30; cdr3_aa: CAWGQGFSPLHF
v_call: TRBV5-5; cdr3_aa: CASSLVGATLGNQPQHF
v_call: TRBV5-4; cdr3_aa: CASSLGDRGVNSPLHF
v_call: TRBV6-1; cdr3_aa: CASSEAGTGPYEQYF
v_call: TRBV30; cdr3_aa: CAWIKSGYYTGELFF
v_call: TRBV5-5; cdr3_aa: CASSLPGNTGELFF
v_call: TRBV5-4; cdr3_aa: CASSVGQGTNYGYTF
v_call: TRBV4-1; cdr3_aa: CASSQVDMGFSGNQPQHF
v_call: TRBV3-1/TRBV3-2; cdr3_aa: CASSQDGLGYTF
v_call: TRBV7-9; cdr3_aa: CASSFSVGNQPQHF
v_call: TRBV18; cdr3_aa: CASSPNRDPRTNTGELFF
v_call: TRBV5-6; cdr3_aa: CASSLGSGGAPSNEQFF
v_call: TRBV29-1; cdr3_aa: CSVEIGLAGPVRTYEQYF
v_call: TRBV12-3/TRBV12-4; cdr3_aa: CASTLLSEAFF
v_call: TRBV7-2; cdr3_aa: CASSQTTGTNYGYTF
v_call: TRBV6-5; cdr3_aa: CASSSRQGGITEAFF
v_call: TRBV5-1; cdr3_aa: CASSLQGMNTEAFF
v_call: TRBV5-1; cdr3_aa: CASSFARGSQETQYF
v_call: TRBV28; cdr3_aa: CASSSRIRSERLSGNQPQHF
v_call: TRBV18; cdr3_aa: CASSPPGQHSSYTF
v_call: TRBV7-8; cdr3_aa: CASSSRGTGLTGNTIYF
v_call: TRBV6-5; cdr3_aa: CASRPGFARTGELFF
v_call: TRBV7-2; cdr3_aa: CASSLAGTRDRYEQYF
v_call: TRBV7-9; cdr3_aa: CASSLAGVYDTQYF
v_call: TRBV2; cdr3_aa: CASKYGLDVVGELFF
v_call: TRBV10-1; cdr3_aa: CASSPKTGGRTDTQYF
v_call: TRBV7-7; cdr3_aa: CASSLYRGPQTPYNEQFF
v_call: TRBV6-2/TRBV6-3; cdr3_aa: CASSDRRDTGELFF
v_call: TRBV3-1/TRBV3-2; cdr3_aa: CASSAGYEQYF
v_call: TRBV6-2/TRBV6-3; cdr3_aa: CASSYVLFGAEQFF
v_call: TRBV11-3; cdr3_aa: CASSKGQGANTGELFF
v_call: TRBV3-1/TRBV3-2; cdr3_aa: CASSQRIDSNTLHF
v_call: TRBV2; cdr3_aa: CASSEQGTVDNSPLHF
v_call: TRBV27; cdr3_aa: CASSLYWDREFYGYTF
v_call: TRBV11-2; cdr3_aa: CASSLPEGSAGIAYEQYF
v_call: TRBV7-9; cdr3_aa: CASSLGDRGTGYTF
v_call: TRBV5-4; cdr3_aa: CASSPQILAGGLNEQFF
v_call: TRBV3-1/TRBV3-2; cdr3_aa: CASSPGQDKAFF
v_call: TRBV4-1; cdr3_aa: CASSRDRALVSAYNEQFF
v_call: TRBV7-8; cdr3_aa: CASSLASGSGNTIYF
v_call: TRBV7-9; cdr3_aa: CASTTGQSQETQYF
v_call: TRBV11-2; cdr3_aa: CASSLLAGSGKTQYF
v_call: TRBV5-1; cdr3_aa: CASSWGSGGYDTQYF
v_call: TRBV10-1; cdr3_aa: CASSAGTSGYNEQFF
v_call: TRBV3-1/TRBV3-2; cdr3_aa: CASSHLISAGATSTDTQYF
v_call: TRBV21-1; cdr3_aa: CANTSRASSYEQYF
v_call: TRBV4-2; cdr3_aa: CASSQGAGPGNTIYF
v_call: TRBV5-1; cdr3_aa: CASSLQGDRSPLHF
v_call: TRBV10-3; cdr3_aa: CAIADTSLPSDEQYF
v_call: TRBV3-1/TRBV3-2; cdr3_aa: CASRQRDRVGTQYF
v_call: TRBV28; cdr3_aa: CASLESGGGTGELFF
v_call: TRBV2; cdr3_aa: CASSVGTGEGEKLFF
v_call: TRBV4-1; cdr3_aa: CASSYRDTGNQPQHF